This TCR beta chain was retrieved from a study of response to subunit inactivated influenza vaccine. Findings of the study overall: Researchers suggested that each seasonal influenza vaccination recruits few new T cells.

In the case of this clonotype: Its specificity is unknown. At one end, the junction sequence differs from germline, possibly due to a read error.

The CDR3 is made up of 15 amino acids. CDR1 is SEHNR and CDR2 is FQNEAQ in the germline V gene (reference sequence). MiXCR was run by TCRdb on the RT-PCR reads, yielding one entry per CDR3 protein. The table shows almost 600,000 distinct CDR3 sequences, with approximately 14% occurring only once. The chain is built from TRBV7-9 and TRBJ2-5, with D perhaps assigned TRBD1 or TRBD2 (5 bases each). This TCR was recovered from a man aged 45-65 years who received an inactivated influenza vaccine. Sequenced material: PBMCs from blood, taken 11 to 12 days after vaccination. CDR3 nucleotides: TGTGCCAGCAGCTTAAGGCAGGGCCAAGGGGAGAACCAGTACTTC. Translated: CASSLRQGQGENQYF.